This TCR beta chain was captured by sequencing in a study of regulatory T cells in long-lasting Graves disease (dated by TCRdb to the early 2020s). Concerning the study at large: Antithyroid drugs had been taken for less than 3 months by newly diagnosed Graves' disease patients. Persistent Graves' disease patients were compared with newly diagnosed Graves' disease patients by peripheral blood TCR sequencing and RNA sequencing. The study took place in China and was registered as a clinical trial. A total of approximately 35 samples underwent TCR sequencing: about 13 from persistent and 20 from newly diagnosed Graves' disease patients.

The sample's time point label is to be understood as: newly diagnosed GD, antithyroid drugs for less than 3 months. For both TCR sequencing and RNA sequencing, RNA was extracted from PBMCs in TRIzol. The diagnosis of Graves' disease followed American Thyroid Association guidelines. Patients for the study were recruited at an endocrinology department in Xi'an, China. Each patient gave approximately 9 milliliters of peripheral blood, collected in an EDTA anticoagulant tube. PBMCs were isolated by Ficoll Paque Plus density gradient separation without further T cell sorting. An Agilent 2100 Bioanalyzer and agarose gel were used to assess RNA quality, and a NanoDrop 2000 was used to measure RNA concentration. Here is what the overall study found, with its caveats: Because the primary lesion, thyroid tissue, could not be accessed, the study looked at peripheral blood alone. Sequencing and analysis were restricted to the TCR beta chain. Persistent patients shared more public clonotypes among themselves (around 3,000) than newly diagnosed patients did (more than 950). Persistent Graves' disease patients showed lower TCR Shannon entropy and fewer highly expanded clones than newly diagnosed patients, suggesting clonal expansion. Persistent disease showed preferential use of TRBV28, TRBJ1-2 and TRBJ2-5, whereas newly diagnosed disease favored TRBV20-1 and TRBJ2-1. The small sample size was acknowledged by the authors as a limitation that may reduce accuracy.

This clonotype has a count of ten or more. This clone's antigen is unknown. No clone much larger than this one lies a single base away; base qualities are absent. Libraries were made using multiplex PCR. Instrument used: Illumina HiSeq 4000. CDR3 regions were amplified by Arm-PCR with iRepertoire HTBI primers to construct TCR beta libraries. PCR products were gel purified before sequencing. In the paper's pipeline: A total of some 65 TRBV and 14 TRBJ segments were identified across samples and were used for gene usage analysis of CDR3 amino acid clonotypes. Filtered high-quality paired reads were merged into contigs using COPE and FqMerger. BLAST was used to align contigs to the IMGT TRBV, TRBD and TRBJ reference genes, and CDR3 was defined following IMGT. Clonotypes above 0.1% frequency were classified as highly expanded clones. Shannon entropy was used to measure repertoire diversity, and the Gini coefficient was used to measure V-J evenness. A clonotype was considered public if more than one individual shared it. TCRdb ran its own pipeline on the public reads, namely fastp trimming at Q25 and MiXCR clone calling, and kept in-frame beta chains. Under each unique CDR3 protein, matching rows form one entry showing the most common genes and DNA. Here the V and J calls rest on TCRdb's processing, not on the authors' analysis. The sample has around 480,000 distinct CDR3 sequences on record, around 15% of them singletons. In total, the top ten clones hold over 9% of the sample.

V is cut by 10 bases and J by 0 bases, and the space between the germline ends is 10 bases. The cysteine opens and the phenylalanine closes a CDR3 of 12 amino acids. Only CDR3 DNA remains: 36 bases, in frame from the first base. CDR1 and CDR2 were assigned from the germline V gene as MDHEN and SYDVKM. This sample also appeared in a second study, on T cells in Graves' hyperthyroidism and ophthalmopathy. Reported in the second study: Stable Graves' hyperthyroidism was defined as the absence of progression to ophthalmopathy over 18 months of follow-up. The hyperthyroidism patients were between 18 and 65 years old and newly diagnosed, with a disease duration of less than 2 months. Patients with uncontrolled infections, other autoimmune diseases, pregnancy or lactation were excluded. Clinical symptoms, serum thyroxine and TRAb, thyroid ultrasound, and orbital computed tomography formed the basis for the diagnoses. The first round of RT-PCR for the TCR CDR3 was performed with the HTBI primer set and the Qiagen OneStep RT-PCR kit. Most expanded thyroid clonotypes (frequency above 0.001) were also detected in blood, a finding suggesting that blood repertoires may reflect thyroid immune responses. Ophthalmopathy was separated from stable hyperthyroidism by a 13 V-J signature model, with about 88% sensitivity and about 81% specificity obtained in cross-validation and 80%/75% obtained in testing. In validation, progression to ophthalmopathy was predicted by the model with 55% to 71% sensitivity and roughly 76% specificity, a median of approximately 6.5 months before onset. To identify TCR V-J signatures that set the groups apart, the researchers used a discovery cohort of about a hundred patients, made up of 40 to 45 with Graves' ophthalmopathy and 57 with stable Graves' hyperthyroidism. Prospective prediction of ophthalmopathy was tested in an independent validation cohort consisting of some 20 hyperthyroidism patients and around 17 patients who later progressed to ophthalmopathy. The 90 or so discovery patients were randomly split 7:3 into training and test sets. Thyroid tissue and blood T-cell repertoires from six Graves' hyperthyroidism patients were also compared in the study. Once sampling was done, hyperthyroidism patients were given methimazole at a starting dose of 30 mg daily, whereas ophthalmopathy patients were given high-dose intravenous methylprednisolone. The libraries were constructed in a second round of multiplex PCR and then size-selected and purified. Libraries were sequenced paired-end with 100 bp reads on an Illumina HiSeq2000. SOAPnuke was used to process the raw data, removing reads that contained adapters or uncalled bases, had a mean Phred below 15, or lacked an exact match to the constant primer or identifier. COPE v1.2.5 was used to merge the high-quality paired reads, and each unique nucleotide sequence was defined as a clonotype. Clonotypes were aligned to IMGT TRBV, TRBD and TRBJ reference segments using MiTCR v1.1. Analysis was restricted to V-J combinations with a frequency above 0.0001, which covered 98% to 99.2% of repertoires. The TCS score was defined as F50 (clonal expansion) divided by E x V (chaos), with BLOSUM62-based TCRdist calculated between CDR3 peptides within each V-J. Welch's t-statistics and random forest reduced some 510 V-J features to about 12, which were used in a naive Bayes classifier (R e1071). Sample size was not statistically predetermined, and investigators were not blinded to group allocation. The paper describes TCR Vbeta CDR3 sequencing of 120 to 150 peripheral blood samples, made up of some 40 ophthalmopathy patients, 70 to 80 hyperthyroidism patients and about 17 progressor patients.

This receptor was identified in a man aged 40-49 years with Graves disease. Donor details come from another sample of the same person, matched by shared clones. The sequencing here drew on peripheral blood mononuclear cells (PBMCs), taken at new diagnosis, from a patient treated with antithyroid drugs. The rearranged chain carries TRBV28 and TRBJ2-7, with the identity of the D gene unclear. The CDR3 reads CATEQSSYEQYF. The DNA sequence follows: TGTGCCACAGAACAAAGCTCCTACGAGCAGTACTTC.